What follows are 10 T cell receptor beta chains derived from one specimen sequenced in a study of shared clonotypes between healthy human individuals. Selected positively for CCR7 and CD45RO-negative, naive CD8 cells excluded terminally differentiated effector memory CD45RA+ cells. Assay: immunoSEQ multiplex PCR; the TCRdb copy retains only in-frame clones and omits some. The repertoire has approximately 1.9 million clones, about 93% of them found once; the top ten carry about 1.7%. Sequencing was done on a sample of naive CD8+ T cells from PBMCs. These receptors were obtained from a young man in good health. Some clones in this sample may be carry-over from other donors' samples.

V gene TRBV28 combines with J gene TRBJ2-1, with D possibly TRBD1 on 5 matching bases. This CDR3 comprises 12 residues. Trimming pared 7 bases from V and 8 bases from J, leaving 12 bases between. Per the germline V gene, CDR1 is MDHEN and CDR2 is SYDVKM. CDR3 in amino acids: CASNIRVDEQFF. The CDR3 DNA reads TGTGCCAGCAATATCAGGGTGGATGAGCAGTTCTTC.

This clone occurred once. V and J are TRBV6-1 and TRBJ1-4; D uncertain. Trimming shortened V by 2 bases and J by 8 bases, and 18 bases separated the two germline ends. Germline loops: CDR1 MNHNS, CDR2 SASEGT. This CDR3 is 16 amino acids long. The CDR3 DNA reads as TGTGCCAGCAGTGAATCCGGGTCCACCGACGGGGAAAAACTGTTTTTT. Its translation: CASSESGSTDGEKLFF.

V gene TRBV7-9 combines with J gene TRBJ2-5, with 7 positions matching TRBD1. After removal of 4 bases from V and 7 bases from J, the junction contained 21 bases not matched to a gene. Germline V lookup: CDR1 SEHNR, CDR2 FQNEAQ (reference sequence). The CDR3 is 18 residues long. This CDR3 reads CASSYYSGQQYLKGTQYF. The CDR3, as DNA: TGTGCCAGCAGCTACTATTCGGGACAGCAATATCTAAAGGGGACCCAGTACTTC. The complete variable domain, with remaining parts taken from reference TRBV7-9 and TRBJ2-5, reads DTGVSQNPRHKITKRGQNVTFRCDPISEHNRLYWYRQTLGQGPEFLTYFQNEAQLEKSRLLSDRFSAERPKGSFSTLEIQRTEQGDSAMYLCASSYYSGQQYLKGTQYFGPGTRLLVL.

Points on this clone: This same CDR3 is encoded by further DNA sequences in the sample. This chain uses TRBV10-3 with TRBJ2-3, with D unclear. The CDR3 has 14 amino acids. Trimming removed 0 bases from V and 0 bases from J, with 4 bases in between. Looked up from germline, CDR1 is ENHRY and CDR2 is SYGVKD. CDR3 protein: CAISESASTDTQYF. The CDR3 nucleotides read TGTGCCATCAGTGAGTCAGCTAGCACAGATACGCAGTATTTT.

In DNA, the CDR3 is TGTGCCAGCAGCGACAACCCCGGGACAGGGGTTGATGGCTACACCTTC. It is translated as CASSDNPGTGVDGYTF. The chain combines TRBV7-9 with TRBJ1-2, with 10 bases lining up with TRBD1. J lost 6 bases, V lost 5 bases, and 12 bases had no gene match. In germline, CDR1 is SEHNR, CDR2 FQNEAQ (reference sequence). The CDR3 contains 16 residues.

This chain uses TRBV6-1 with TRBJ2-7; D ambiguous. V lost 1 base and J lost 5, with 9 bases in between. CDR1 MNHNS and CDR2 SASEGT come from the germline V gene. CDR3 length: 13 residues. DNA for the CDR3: TGTGCCAGCAGTGAAGATGCTGGGGACGAGCAGTACTTC. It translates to CASSEDAGDEQYF.

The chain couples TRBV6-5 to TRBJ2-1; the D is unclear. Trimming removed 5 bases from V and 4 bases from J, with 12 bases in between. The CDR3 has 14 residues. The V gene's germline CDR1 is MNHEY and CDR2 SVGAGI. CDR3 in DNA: TGTGCCAGCAGTCTCTTAGGAGCGTACAATGAGCAGTTCTTC. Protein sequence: CASSLLGAYNEQFF.

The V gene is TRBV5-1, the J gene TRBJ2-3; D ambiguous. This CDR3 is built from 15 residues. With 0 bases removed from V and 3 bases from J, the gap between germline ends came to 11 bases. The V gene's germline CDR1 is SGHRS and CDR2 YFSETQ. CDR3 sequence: CASSLEQSKTDTQYF. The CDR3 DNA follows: TGCGCCAGCAGCTTGGAACAGTCTAAAACAGATACGCAGTATTTT.

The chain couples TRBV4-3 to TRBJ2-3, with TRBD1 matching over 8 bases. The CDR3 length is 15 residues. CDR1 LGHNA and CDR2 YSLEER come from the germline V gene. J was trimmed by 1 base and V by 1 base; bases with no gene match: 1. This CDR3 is CASSQGQGRTDTQYF. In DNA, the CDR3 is TGCGCCAGCAGCCAAGGACAGGGGCGCACAGATACGCAGTATTTT.

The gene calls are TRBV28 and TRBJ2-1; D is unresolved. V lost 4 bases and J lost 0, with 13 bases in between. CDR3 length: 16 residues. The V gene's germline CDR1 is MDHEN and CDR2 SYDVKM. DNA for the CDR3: TGTGCCAGCAGTTCAAAGTTGCCCATCTCCTACAATGAGCAGTTCTTC. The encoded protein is CASSSKLPISYNEQFF.